Following are 18 T cell receptor beta chains from one sample sequenced in a study of CD8 T cells in ankylosing spondylitis. Overall study findings and caveats: A motif of under 10 highly homologous TCR beta variants was seen as apparently characteristic of ankylosing spondylitis blood.

Their cognate antigens are unknown. TCRdb analysed the 5' RACE reads with MiXCR anew, one entry per CDR3 protein. The table lists some 840,000 distinct CDR3 sequences, about an eighth of them singletons. Sequenced input: blood, either unsorted or a sorted T cell fraction (not recorded which). The source of these receptors is a male donor with ankylosing spondylitis.

The CDR3 sequence is CASNTGLRNSPLHF. The CDR3 region has the DNA TGTGCCAGTAACACGGGACTTCGTAATTCACCCCTCCACTTT. This chain uses TRBV7-2 with TRBJ1-6, with TRBD1 as a possible D gene (5 bases). Germline V gives CDR1 SGHTA, CDR2 FQGNSA. The V gene lost 9 bases and the J gene lost 6 bases, with 15 bases spanning the gap. The CDR3 contains 14 residues.

V usage is TRBV6-2 or TRBV6-3 and J usage is TRBJ2-3; 11 bases align to TRBD1. Trimming removed 7 bases from V and 2 bases from J; junction bases left unmatched: 5. Germline V gives CDR1 MNHEY, CDR2 SVGEGT. The CDR3 covers 15 residues. The CDR3 region is CASNRDRGYTDTQYF. The CDR3 bases are TGTGCCAGCAACCGGGACAGGGGGTACACAGATACGCAGTATTTT.

The chain couples TRBV9 to TRBJ1-2, with 9 bases matching TRBD1. The ends lost 4 bases at V and 6 bases at J; junction bases unmatched: 19. This CDR3 comprises 18 residues. Germline V gene lookup returns CDR1 SGDLS and CDR2 YYNGEE. The CDR3 DNA follows: TGTGCCAGCAGCCGAGGGTGGAGCGGACAGGGGAGTTGGAATGGCTACACCTTC. This sequence encodes CASSRGWSGQGSWNGYTF.

This clonotype was seen more than once but under ten times. The rearrangement links TRBV15 to TRBJ1-1; no clear D gene. CDR3 size: 13 residues. The ends were cut back, 5 bases at V and 1 base at J, with 8 bases in the middle. Germline CDR1 is LNHNV and CDR2 is YYDKDF (reference sequence). The chain's CDR3 is CATSHDGNTEAFF. DNA for the CDR3: TGTGCCACCAGCCACGACGGGAACACTGAAGCTTTCTTT.

The V and J genes are TRBV10-3 and TRBJ2-1, with a tentative D call TRBD1 (6 bases). The CDR3 is made up of 18 amino acids. Per the germline V gene, CDR1 is ENHRY and CDR2 is SYGVKD. Trimming pared 2 bases from V and 2 bases from J, leaving 19 bases between. The CDR3 loop is CAISEPRNRAEAYNEQFF. DNA for the CDR3: TGTGCCATCAGTGAGCCGAGGAACAGGGCGGAGGCCTACAATGAGCAGTTCTTC.

This clonotype was detected only a few times. The chain combines TRBV5-1 with TRBJ1-6, with a possible D match to TRBD1 (5 bases). Germline V gene data show CDR1 as SGHRS and CDR2 as YFSETQ. Trimming pared 5 bases from V and 8 bases from J, leaving 14 bases between. The CDR3 runs to 14 residues. Here the CDR3 reads CASSPAGADSPLHF. CDR3 DNA: TGCGCCAGCAGTCCCGCTGGGGCAGATTCACCCCTCCACTTT.

The CDR3 DNA reads TGCGCCAGCAGCCAAGATTCGGCCACCTACACCGGGGAGCTGTTTTTT. It translates to CASSQDSATYTGELFF. The V gene is TRBV4-3, the J gene TRBJ2-2; no definite D call. This CDR3 spans 16 amino acids. Germline V gene data show CDR1 as LGHNA and CDR2 as YSLEER. Trimming removed 0 bases at V and 3 bases at J, with 11 bases between.

This clonotype has a count of ten or more. The chain employs TRBV5-1 and TRBJ2-1, with D tentatively TRBD2 (6 bases). CDR3 length equals 11 residues. Trimming pared 4 bases from V and 10 bases from J, leaving 9 bases between. Germline V CDR1 and CDR2: SGHRS, YFSETQ. CDR3: CASSGAGEQFF. CDR3 coding DNA: TGCGCCAGCAGCGGGGCGGGGGAGCAGTTCTTC.

The chain is built from TRBV4-2 and TRBJ2-2; D unclear. V was pared by 4 bases and J by 7 bases, with 7 bases between. The CDR3 sequence is 12 residues long. Germline V gives CDR1 LGHNA, CDR2 YNFKEQ. The CDR3 reads CASSPVNGELFF. CDR3 nucleotide sequence: TGTGCCAGCAGCCCGGTGAACGGGGAGCTGTTTTTT.

This clonotype was recorded a few times. The chain has TRBV6-4 and TRBJ2-5; 9 nucleotides match TRBD2. CDR1 is MRHNA and CDR2 is SNTAGT in the germline V gene. The CDR3 sequence is 19 residues long. Unmatched junction bases numbered 17, after V lost 4 bases and J lost 2 bases. The CDR3 loop is CASSARGSGGRRWQETQYF. DNA for the CDR3: TGTGCCAGCAGTGCCCGAGGAAGCGGGGGGCGAAGGTGGCAAGAGACCCAGTACTTC.

The rearrangement joins TRBV6-2 or TRBV6-3 to TRBJ2-7; the D gene is possibly TRBD1 (7 bases). The germline gives CDR1 MNHEY, CDR2 SVGEGT. This CDR3 region has 14 residues. Trimming took off 2 bases at V and 4 bases at J, with 12 bases between the two ends. The CDR3 is CASSYLAGGYEQYF. The DNA of the CDR3 is TGTGCCAGCAGTTACCTGGCAGGGGGGTACGAGCAGTACTTC.

This clonotype was seen a handful of times. The V call is TRBV5-1, the J call TRBJ2-7; TRBD1 aligns across 7 bases. The CDR3 sequence is 14 residues long. Germline lookup yields CDR1 SGHRS and CDR2 YFSETQ. J lost 2 bases, V lost 4 bases, and 6 bases had no gene match. CDR3 loop: CASSRLTGAYEQYF. CDR3 in DNA: TGCGCCAGCAGCCGACTCACAGGGGCCTACGAGCAGTACTTC.

This clonotype appeared a few times. The rearrangement links TRBV6-1 to TRBJ1-2; D gene uncertain. Trimming left V 2 bases short and J 7 bases short, with 11 bases between. This CDR3 region has 13 residues. Germline CDR1 reads MNHNS; CDR2 reads SASEGT. CDR3 nucleotide sequence: TGTGCCAGCAGTGAATATTTGGAGCGTGGCTACACCTTC. Translating it yields CASSEYLERGYTF.

The V call is TRBV7-2, the J call TRBJ1-5, with a possible D match to TRBD1 (5 bases). This CDR3 has 14 residues. CDR1 is SGHTA, CDR2 FQGNSA, per germline. Trimming left V 5 bases short and J 7 bases short, with 15 bases between. The CDR3 protein is CASSARDPRQPQHF. CDR3 DNA: TGTGCCAGCAGCGCCCGGGACCCCCGACAGCCCCAGCATTTT. The variable domain in full, with the rest retrieved from reference TRBV7-2 and TRBJ1-5, is GAGVSQSPSNKVTEKGKDVELRCDPISGHTALYWYRQSLGQGLEFLIYFQGNSAPDKSGLPSDRFSAERTGGSVSTLTIQRTQQEDSAVYLCASSARDPRQPQHFGDGTRLSIL.

The rearrangement joins TRBV5-4 to TRBJ2-1; D ambiguous. The CDR3 totals 13 residues. Germline CDR1 reads SGHNT; CDR2 reads YYREEE (reference sequence). V was clipped by 3 bases and J by 7 bases, with 11 bases between them. The chain's CDR3 is CASSSDPVNEQFF. CDR3 DNA: TGTGCCAGCAGCTCCGATCCCGTAAATGAGCAGTTCTTC.

This clonotype was seen a few times. The chain recombines TRBV5-1 with TRBJ2-4; 8 nucleotides line up with TRBD2. Unmatched junction bases numbered 7, after V lost 4 bases and J lost 7 bases. CDR1 is SGHRS and CDR2 is YFSETQ in the germline V gene. The length of the CDR3 is 14 residues. CDR3 nucleotide sequence: TGCGCCAGCAGCGACGGGAGGGCCGAGAACATTCAGTACTTC. Its protein is CASSDGRAENIQYF. Combining the CDR3 with reference TRBV5-1 and TRBJ2-4 gives the whole variable domain KAGVTQTPRYLIKTRGQQVTLSCSPISGHRSVSWYQQTPGQGLQFLFEYFSETQRNKGNFPGRFSGRQFSNSRSEMNVSTLELGDSALYLCASSDGRAENIQYFGAGTRLSVL.

In nucleotides, the CDR3 is TGTGCCAGCAGTTTATACAGTGCCGGCTACACCTTC. As protein: CASSLYSAGYTF. The V gene is TRBV28, the J gene TRBJ1-2; D remains ambiguous. Trimming shortened V by 1 base and J by 8 bases, and 8 bases separated the two germline ends. The CDR3 runs 12 residues. Germline V gives CDR1 MDHEN, CDR2 SYDVKM.

This chain links TRBV6-4 with TRBJ2-7; D unresolved. The CDR3 covers 13 residues. CDR1 MRHNA and CDR2 SNTAGT come from the germline V gene. V lost 5 bases and J 6 bases, leaving 14 bases between the germline ends. CDR3 amino acids: CASSLWGSGEQYF. The DNA of the CDR3 is TGTGCCAGCAGTCTTTGGGGATCGGGCGAGCAGTACTTC.